Included here is one TCR beta chain sequence, with context. The sample comes from a study of blood T cell repertoires in COVID-19. About the research overall: Sample material is recorded as cDNA or gDNA derived from T cells, B-cell-depleted T cells, or PBMCs.

The data were produced by immunoSEQ multiplex PCR, yet TCRdb's version contains in-frame clones alone and is incomplete. The sample has some 500,000 clones, roughly 88% seen once. Recruits, aged about 18 to 100 years, lived in 20 to 30 US areas. Participant-given clinical history determined each cohort assignment. Resolution of symptoms, clearance, or two negative PCRs was present in recovered Cohort 3 donors. V lost 2 bases, J lost 6 bases, and 17 bases lay in between. CDR3 size: 16 residues. CDR1 and CDR2 (germline): LGHDT, YNNKEL (reference sequence). The source material was PBMCs or T cells enriched from blood (not recorded which). This TCR was recovered from a woman aged 40 to 55 who had recovered from COVID-19. The chain recombines TRBV3-1 (or the pseudogene TRBV3-2) with TRBJ2-1; D possibly corresponds to TRBD2 (6 bases). The chain's CDR3 is CASSQPLTGLLNEQFF. In DNA, the CDR3 is TGTGCCAGCAGCCAACCTCTTACGGGACTCCTCAATGAGCAGTTCTTC.